These T cell receptor beta chains were read from a single sample in a study of blood T cell repertoires in COVID-19. Sequenced by immunoSEQ multiplex PCR; TCRdb stores in-frame clones only, minus some. Altogether 160,000 or so clones are present, roughly 89% being singletons, with the ten largest covering over 3.5%. The sample comprised peripheral blood. These TCRs come from a woman aged 60-75 years who had recovered from COVID-19. Both conserved end residues are part of each CDR3. A D gene is named only where the DNA matches it firmly. Expanded clones get a size class; other rows say once, few or many, or leave the size out.

cdr3_aa | cdr3_nt | d_call | j_call | v_call | clone_size
CASSSRGTGNTIYF | TGTGCCAGCAGCTCCCGAGGGACTGGAAACACCATATATTTT | NA | TRBJ1-3 | TRBV5-5 | NA
CASSQQGGYGYTF | TGTGCCAGCAGCCAACAGGGCGGCTATGGCTACACCTTC | NA | TRBJ1-2 | TRBV7-2 | NA
CASSLTRQDSNQPQHF | TGTGCCAGCAGCTTAACGCGACAGGATAGCAATCAGCCCCAGCATTTT | NA | TRBJ1-5 | TRBV7-2 | NA
CASSDGTNYEQYF | TGTGCCAGCAGTGATGGTACAAACTACGAGCAGTACTTC | NA | TRBJ2-7 | TRBV2 | NA
CAWSVQANQPQHF | TGTGCCTGGAGTGTACAGGCCAATCAGCCCCAGCATTTT | NA | TRBJ1-5 | TRBV30 | NA
CASRPGQGSLNEKLFF | TGCGCCAGCAGACCGGGACAGGGATCCCTCAATGAAAAACTGTTTTTT | TRBD1 | TRBJ1-4 | TRBV5-1 | NA
CASSLVPGRETQYF | TGTGCCAGCAGCTTAGTCCCAGGCCGGGAGACCCAGTACTTC | NA | TRBJ2-5 | TRBV7-9 | NA
CASSPYDRVNYGYTF | TGTGCCAGCAGCCCTTACGACAGGGTTAACTATGGCTACACCTTC | TRBD1 | TRBJ1-2 | TRBV5-4 | NA
CASSIGVGQGYEQYF | TGTGCCAGTAGTATCGGTGTGGGACAGGGATACGAGCAGTACTTC | TRBD1 | TRBJ2-7 | TRBV19 | NA
CASNRDWTGSDGYTF | TGTGCCAGTAACCGAGATTGGACAGGGTCGGATGGCTACACCTTC | TRBD1 | TRBJ1-2 | TRBV19 | NA
CASSRGTGEETQYF | TGCGCCAGCAGCCGGGGGACAGGGGAAGAGACCCAGTACTTC | TRBD1 | TRBJ2-5 | TRBV5-1 | NA
CASSFLTGNTEAFF | TGTGCCAGCAGTTTCCTTACAGGGAACACTGAAGCTTTCTTT | NA | TRBJ1-1 | TRBV27 | NA
CASSLVQGYNEQFF | TGTGCCAGCAGCTTAGTGCAGGGTTACAATGAGCAGTTCTTC | NA | TRBJ2-1 | TRBV11-1 | few
CASSLGPGSYNEQFF | TGCGCCAGCAGCTTGGGTCCGGGCTCCTACAATGAGCAGTTCTTC | NA | TRBJ2-1 | TRBV5-1 | NA
CASSIVTGVSYNEQFF | TGTGCCAGTAGTATAGTTACAGGGGTATCCTACAATGAGCAGTTCTTC | TRBD1 | TRBJ2-1 | TRBV19 | once
CSVEKTANMNTEAFF | TGCAGCGTTGAAAAGACAGCCAATATGAACACTGAAGCTTTCTTT | NA | TRBJ1-1 | TRBV29-1 | NA
CASSLATGQGGNYGYTF | TGTGCCAGCAGTTTGGCGACGGGACAGGGGGGGAACTATGGCTACACCTTC | TRBD1 | TRBJ1-2 | TRBV28 | NA
CAWKGLQSGNTIYF | TGTGCCTGGAAAGGACTGCAGTCTGGAAACACCATATATTTT | NA | TRBJ1-3 | TRBV30 | NA
CASSLGATSYNEQFF | TGCGCCAGCAGCTTGGGGGCTACTAGCTACAATGAGCAGTTCTTC | NA | TRBJ2-1 | TRBV5-1 | NA
CSASGASQIKQYF | TGCAGTGCTAGTGGGGCCAGCCAAATCAAACAGTACTTC | NA | TRBJ2-4 | TRBV20-1 | NA
CASSETGPSRQFF | TGCGCCAGCAGCGAGACAGGCCCCTCGAGGCAGTTCTTC | NA | TRBJ2-1 | TRBV5-1 | NA
CASSPSGGAVDTQYF | TGTGCCAGCAGTCCTAGCGGGGGGGCAGTAGATACGCAGTATTTT | TRBD2 | TRBJ2-3 | TRBV27 | NA
CASSRQVYEQYF | TGCGCCAGCAGTCGTCAGGTCTACGAGCAGTACTTC | NA | TRBJ2-7 | TRBV23-1 | NA
CASSASTGANVLTF | TGTGCCAGCAGCGCGTCGACTGGGGCCAACGTCCTGACTTTC | NA | TRBJ2-6 | TRBV5-6 | NA
CASSLISGLVSNEQFF | TGCGCCAGCAGCTTGATTAGTGGACTAGTATCGAATGAGCAGTTCTTC | TRBD2 | TRBJ2-1 | TRBV5-1 | NA
CASTPTVNTGELFF | TGTGCCAGCACCCCCACGGTAAACACCGGGGAGCTGTTTTTT | NA | TRBJ2-2 | TRBV9 | NA
CASSLTPREGNAEAFF | TGTGCCAGCAGCTTAACCCCCCGGGAAGGTAACGCTGAAGCTTTCTTT | NA | TRBJ1-1 | TRBV7-9 | NA
CASSPGRGGGNEQFF | TGCGCCAGCAGCCCTGGGCGGGGCGGTGGCAATGAGCAGTTCTTC | NA | TRBJ2-1 | TRBV4-3 | NA
CASSNWSPLHF | TGTGCCAGCAGTAACTGGTCACCCCTCCACTTT | NA | TRBJ1-6 | TRBV2 | NA
CASSPIPSPETQYF | TGTGCCAGCTCACCCATCCCTAGCCCAGAGACCCAGTACTTC | NA | TRBJ2-5 | TRBV18 | NA
CASSEAGGSYEQYF | TGCGCCAGCAGTGAGGCAGGGGGAAGCTACGAGCAGTACTTC | TRBD1 | TRBJ2-7 | TRBV10-1 | few
CASSVSTSHEQYF | TGTGCCAGCAGCGTTTCGACTAGTCACGAGCAGTACTTC | NA | TRBJ2-7 | TRBV9 | NA
CASSRSGGGMPETQYF | TGCGCCAGCAGCCGCTCGGGGGGAGGAATGCCGGAGACCCAGTACTTC | TRBD2 | TRBJ2-5 | TRBV5-1 | NA
CASVKNRDTGELFF | TGTGCCAGCGTTAAGAACAGGGACACCGGGGAGCTGTTTTTT | NA | TRBJ2-2 | TRBV2 | NA
CASSPYGAGYTF | TGTGCCAGCAGCCCCTATGGAGCTGGCTACACCTTC | NA | TRBJ1-2 | TRBV11-2 | NA
CASSSHSLAGGTEAFF | TGTGCCAGCAGCTCTCATTCCCTTGCAGGGGGCACTGAAGCTTTCTTT | TRBD1 | TRBJ1-1 | TRBV5-4 | few
CAGQRQGSSNQPQHF | TGTGCCGGCCAGAGACAGGGTAGTAGCAATCAGCCCCAGCATTTT | TRBD1 | TRBJ1-5 | TRBV19 | few
CASSPRGGSYGYTF | TGTGCCAGCTCACCAAGAGGAGGGAGCTATGGCTACACCTTC | NA | TRBJ1-2 | TRBV18 | NA
CASINQPQHF | TGTGCCAGCATAAATCAGCCCCAGCATTTT | NA | TRBJ1-5 | TRBV6-4 | NA
CASSLQGQPQHF | TGTGCCAGCAGTTTACAGGGGCAGCCCCAGCATTTT | TRBD1 | TRBJ1-5 | TRBV2 | NA
CASSQSVGGTQYF | TGTGCCAGCAGCCAGTCAGTCGGGGGTACGCAGTATTTT | NA | TRBJ2-3 | TRBV11-2 | NA
CASSETGYRGYTF | TGTGCCAGCAGCGAGACAGGGTATCGCGGCTACACCTTC | TRBD1 | TRBJ1-2 | TRBV7-9 | NA
CASSLVASIRGNSPLHF | TGTGCCAGCAGTTTAGTAGCGTCAATACGAGGGAATTCACCCCTCCACTTT | NA | TRBJ1-6 | TRBV28 | once
CASSYDRAGQPQHF | TGTGCCAGCAGCTATGACAGGGCGGGTCAGCCCCAGCATTTT | TRBD1 | TRBJ1-5 | TRBV7-2 | NA
CASSQDWSGGAYEQYF | TGCGCCAGCAGCCAAGATTGGAGCGGGGGGGCCTACGAGCAGTACTTC | TRBD2 | TRBJ2-7 | TRBV4-3 | NA
CAWTGTSYEQYF | TGTGCCTGGACAGGGACATCCTACGAGCAGTACTTC | NA | TRBJ2-7 | TRBV30 | NA